This TCR beta chain was documented in a study of cytotoxic CD8 clonotypes in ibrutinib-treated CLL. Overall study context: On average, each sample had about 250,000 productive templates and almost 95,000 productive rearrangements. Study-level results: Clonality rose at ibrutinib response, held steady in sustained remission, and fell toward baseline at progression. Different sampling times were used for sustained-remission and progressing patients. Exceeding age-matched healthy donors, baseline clonality also tracked the counts of circulating CD8+ T cells.

Using immunoSEQ multiplex PCR, the repertoire was profiled, and TCRdb retains in-frame clones only, with some absent. Seen here are about 130,000 clones, around three quarters observed once, and the top ten hold 10% to 15%. Germline V CDR1 and CDR2: SGHVS, FQNEAQ. Trimming left V 4 bases short and J 2 bases short, with 11 bases between. The CDR3 runs 14 residues. Of note for this clone: Its specificity is unknown.

Sequenced here: PBMCs, sampled after 12 months of ibrutinib treatment. V is TRBV7-8 and J is TRBJ1-1; TRBD1 might be the D (6 bases). This sequence originates from a human donor with chronic lymphocytic leukemia. The CDR3 DNA reads as TGTGCCAGCAGCTCGGACAGACGAAACACTGAAGCTTTCTTT. As protein: CASSSDRRNTEAFF.